This T cell receptor (beta chain) appears in the sequencing data of a study of blood T cell repertoires in COVID-19. On the study more broadly: Acute-phase and convalescent COVID-19 samples originated in the United States, Italy and Spain. The analysed material was cDNA or gDNA that came from T cells, B-cell-depleted T cells, or PBMCs.

As processed by the authors: The authors estimated nucleated cell counts from reference gene primer amplification. Method: immunoSEQ multiplex PCR; TCRdb's copy keeps in-frame clones and lacks some. V, J and clone size were drawn from that table, and D and trimming were deduced from the DNA. Of over 100,000 clones in the sample, 82% were seen once. The CDR3 spans 15 residues. With 3 bases clipped from V and 8 bases from J, the junction kept 7 bases outside the gene matches. Germline loops: CDR1 SGHNT, CDR2 YENEEA. What was sequenced was peripheral blood. The J gene is TRBJ1-2, the V gene TRBV11-3; 12 bases fit TRBD1. The source of this sequence is a woman in her seventies with acute or convalescent COVID-19. CDR3 sequence: CASSFQGTGGAGYTF. As DNA, the CDR3 is TGTGCCAGCAGCTTCCAAGGGACAGGGGGCGCCGGCTACACCTTC.